This record concerns one T cell receptor (beta chain) sequence. These data come from a study of CD8 T cells in Susac syndrome. cDNA came from roughly 0.53 to 1 ug RNA primed by random hexamers. An immunoSEQ multiplex PCR generated amplified TCR beta CDR3 products spanning 54 Vbeta and 13 Jbeta. Each CDR3 protein is one row after TCRdb ran MiXCR on the immunoSEQ multiplex PCR reads. The sample consists of around 69,000 distinct CDR3 sequences, roughly 95% of them appearing once. The study used treatment-naive patients who had stable or active relapsing-remitting disease as multiple sclerosis controls. It was negative isolation that provided the CD8+ and CD4+ T cells, whereas TEMRA cells were enriched by FACS. Germline V gives CDR1 DFQATT, CDR2 SNEGSKA (reference sequence). CDR3 size: 15 residues. V dropped 6 bases and J dropped 1 base, with 18 bases sitting between them.

This TCR derives from a human donor with multiple sclerosis. Sequencing was carried out using CD4+ T cells from PBMCs. The V gene is TRBV20-1, the J gene TRBJ1-1; possibly TRBD1 for D (5 bases). This chain's CDR3 is CSAQGSHFGNTEAFF. The CDR3 DNA sequence: TGCAGTGCCCAGGGTTCCCATTTCGGGAACACTGAAGCTTTCTTT.